Described below is a single T cell receptor (beta chain) sequence and its context. Trimming removed 10 bases from V and 1 base from J; junction bases left unmatched: 6. The germline CDR1 and CDR2 sequences are ENHRY and SYGVKD. This CDR3 has 13 amino acids. These data belong to a study of control samples from healthy donors and cancer patients. The data were produced by immunoSEQ multiplex PCR, yet TCRdb's version contains in-frame clones alone and is incomplete. The table shows 75,000 to 80,000 clones, with about nine tenths occurring only once. The clonotype comes from a woman aged 45-65 years with colorectal cancer. The chain carries TRBV10-3 and TRBJ2-7; 8 positions agree with TRBD1. Sequenced: PBMCs. CDR3 residues: CATGQGPSYEQYV. The CDR3 DNA reads as TGTGCCACCGGACAGGGTCCATCCTACGAGCAGTACGTC.